What follows are 9 T cell receptor beta chains derived from one specimen sequenced in a study of T cell responses to AZD1222 COVID-19 vaccine (dated by TCRdb to 2020 to 2023). The label giving this sample's time point can be read as: about 28 days (+/-7) after the second vaccine dose. The receptor library was made with the immunoSEQ multiplex PCR assay. The immuneACCESS repertoire file appears here via TCRdb, limited to in-frame rearrangements. These files lack a portion of the clones; in checked studies, under half of the deficit traces to unresolved V genes, and the cause of the others is not known. The sample profile shows 140,000 to 150,000 clones; roughly 90% of them were found once. The top ten hold over 4% of the sample. The input for sequencing was peripheral blood, taken 28 days after the second AZD1222 dose. These receptors all stem from an adult who received the AZD1222 COVID-19 vaccine.

V and J are TRBV20-1 and TRBJ1-1; D call uncertain. From germline, CDR1 is DFQATT and CDR2 SNEGSKA (reference sequence). The CDR3 loop spans 12 amino acids. Trimming cost V 3 bases and J 7 bases, with 12 bases left between them. CDR3 loop: CSASKSGSEAFF. The CDR3 DNA reads as TGCAGTGCTAGTAAGTCCGGCAGTGAAGCTTTCTTT.

The chain employs TRBV10-3 and TRBJ2-5; tentatively, D is TRBD1 (6 bases). V was clipped by 0 bases and J by 5 bases, with 10 bases between them. Germline V lookup: CDR1 ENHRY, CDR2 SYGVKD. CDR3 length: 14 residues. The DNA for the CDR3 is TGTGCCATCAGTGAGTCGCTGGGGGCGGAGACCCAGTACTTC. This translates into CAISESLGAETQYF.

The CDR3 DNA is TGTGCCAGCAGCCAAGGAGATGAGCAGTTCTTC. Translation: CASSQGDEQFF. This sequence joins TRBV5-8 and TRBJ2-1, with D hard to call. The CDR3 covers 11 residues. The germline gives CDR1 SGHTS, CDR2 YDEGEE. V dropped 4 bases and J dropped 8 bases, with 7 bases sitting between them. Together with reference TRBV5-8 and TRBJ2-1, the CDR3 gives the full variable domain: EAGVTQSPTHLIKTRGQQATLRCSPISGHTSVYWYQQALGLGLQFLLWYDEGEERNRGNFPPRFSGRQFPNYSSELNVNALELEDSALYLCASSQGDEQFFGPGTRLTVL.

This chain uses TRBV9 with TRBJ2-1; D is possibly TRBD2 (5 bases). Per germline, CDR1 SGDLS and CDR2 YYNGEE. The V and J ends lost 0 bases and 7 bases respectively, with 8 bases between them. The CDR3 runs to 13 residues. CDR3 in amino acids: CASSVATGNEQFF. As DNA, the CDR3 is TGTGCCAGCAGCGTAGCTACGGGGAATGAGCAGTTCTTC.

The genes are TRBV19 and TRBJ2-1, with TRBD2 matching 9 bases. The CDR3 runs 14 residues. The J segment lost 4 bases and the V segment lost 9 bases, leaving 7 bases of the junction unmatched. CDR1 and CDR2 (germline): LNHDA, SQIVND (reference sequence). The CDR3 region is CASRVTSGYNEQFF. CDR3 sequence (DNA): TGTGCCAGCAGGGTGACTAGCGGTTACAATGAGCAGTTCTTC.

The chain links TRBV11-1 to TRBJ2-7; the D gene is possibly TRBD1 (7 bases). The CDR3 has 14 amino acids. The V end lost 5 bases, the J end lost 7 bases, and 18 bases lay between the germline ends. Germline CDR1 is SGHAT and CDR2 is FQDESV (reference sequence). CDR3 nucleotide sequence: TGTGCCAGCAGCCCAATCAGGGGGGCGGAAGAGCAGTACTTC. Translating gives CASSPIRGAEEQYF.

This chain connects TRBV18 to TRBJ2-1, with D perhaps being TRBD1 or TRBD2 (5 bases each). The germline V gene encodes CDR1 KGHSH and CDR2 LQKENI. Trimming shortened V by 5 bases and J by 4 bases, and 12 bases separated the two germline ends. The CDR3 spans 14 residues. This CDR3 is CASSKGTQYNEQFF. DNA for the CDR3: TGTGCCAGCTCAAAAGGGACGCAGTACAATGAGCAGTTCTTC.

This chain uses TRBV4-3 with TRBJ2-1; 7 positions match TRBD2. The CDR3 runs 14 residues. With 0 bases clipped from V and 6 bases from J, the junction kept 2 bases outside the gene matches. CDR1 and CDR2 from the germline V gene are LGHNA and YSLEER. The CDR3 nucleotides read TGCGCCAGCAGCCAAGACCGCGGGGGCAATGAGCAGTTCTTC. Its translation: CASSQDRGGNEQFF.

The V call is TRBV28, the J call TRBJ2-3; no clear D. V lost 7 bases and J 2 bases, leaving 10 bases between the germline ends. The CDR3 sequence is 13 residues long. Looked up from germline, CDR1 is MDHEN and CDR2 is SYDVKM. For the CDR3, the DNA is TGTGCCAGCAAGCTACAGAACACAGATACGCAGTATTTT. Its protein is CASKLQNTDTQYF.